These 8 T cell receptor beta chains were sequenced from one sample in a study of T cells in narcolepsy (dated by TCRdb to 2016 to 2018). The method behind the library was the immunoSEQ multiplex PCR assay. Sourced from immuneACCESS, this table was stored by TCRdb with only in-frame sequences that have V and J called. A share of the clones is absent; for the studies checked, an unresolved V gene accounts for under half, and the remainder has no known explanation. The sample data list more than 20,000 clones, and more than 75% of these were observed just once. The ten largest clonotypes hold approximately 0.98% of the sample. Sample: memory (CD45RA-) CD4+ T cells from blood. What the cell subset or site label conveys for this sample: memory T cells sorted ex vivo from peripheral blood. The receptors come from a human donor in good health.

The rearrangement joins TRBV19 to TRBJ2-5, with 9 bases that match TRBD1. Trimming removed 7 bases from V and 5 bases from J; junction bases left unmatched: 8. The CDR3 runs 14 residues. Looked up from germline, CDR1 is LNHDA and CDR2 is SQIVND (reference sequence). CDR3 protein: CASTPGTGTETQYF. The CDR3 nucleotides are TGTGCCAGTACCCCCGGGACAGGGACCGAGACCCAGTACTTC.

The CDR3 region has the DNA TGTGCCGGATGGAGGCGGATGGGGGCTTTCTTT. Translation gives CAGWRRMGAFF. The chain uses TRBV30 and TRBJ1-1; D is unresolved. Germline CDR1 and CDR2: GTSNPN and SVGIG (reference sequence). CDR3 length equals 11 residues. V was clipped by 8 bases and J by 11 bases, with 18 bases between them. Full variable domain (missing parts from reference TRBV30 and TRBJ1-1): SQTIHQWPATLVQPVGSPLSLECTVEGTSNPNLYWYRQAAGRGLQLLFYSVGIGQISSEVPQNLSASRPQDRQFILSSKKLLLSDSGFYLCAGWRRMGAFFGQGTRLTVV.

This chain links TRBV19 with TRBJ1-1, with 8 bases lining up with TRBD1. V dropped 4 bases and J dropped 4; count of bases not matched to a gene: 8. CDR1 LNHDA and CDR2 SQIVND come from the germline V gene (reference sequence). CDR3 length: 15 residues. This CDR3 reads CASSTRQGWSTEAFF. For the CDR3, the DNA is TGTGCCAGTAGTACAAGACAGGGGTGGAGCACTGAAGCTTTCTTT.

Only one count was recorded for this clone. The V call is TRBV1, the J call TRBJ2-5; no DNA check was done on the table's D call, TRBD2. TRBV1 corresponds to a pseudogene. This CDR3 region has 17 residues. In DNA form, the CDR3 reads TGCACCAGCAGCCAAGGGGCGCTAGCGCTAAAAGGGAAGACCCAGTACTTC. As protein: CTSSQGALALKGKTQYF.

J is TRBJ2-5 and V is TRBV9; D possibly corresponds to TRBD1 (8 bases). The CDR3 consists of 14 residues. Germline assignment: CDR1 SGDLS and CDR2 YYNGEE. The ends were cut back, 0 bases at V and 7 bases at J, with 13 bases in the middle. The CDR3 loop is CASSVDGGTGTQYF. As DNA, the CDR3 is TGTGCCAGCAGCGTAGACGGGGGGACAGGGACCCAGTACTTC.

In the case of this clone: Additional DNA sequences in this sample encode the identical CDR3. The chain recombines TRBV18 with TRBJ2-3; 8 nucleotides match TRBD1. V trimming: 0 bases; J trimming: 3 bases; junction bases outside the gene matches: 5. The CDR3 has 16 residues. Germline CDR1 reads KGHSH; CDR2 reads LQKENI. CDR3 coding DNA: TGTGCCAGCTCACCACCATCAGGGGGCTTAACAGATACGCAGTATTTT. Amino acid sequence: CASSPPSGGLTDTQYF.

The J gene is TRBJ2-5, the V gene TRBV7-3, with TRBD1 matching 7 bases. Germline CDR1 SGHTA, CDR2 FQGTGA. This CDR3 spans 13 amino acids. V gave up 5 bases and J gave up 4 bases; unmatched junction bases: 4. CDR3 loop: CASSKGQSETQYF. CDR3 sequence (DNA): TGTGCCAGCAGCAAGGGACAGTCAGAGACCCAGTACTTC.

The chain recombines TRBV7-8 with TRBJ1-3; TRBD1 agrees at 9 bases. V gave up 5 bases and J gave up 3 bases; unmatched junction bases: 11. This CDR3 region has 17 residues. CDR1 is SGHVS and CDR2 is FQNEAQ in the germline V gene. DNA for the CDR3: TGTGCCAGCAGCCTCCGGGACAGGGTGCTTGATGGAAACACCATATATTTT. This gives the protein CASSLRDRVLDGNTIYF.